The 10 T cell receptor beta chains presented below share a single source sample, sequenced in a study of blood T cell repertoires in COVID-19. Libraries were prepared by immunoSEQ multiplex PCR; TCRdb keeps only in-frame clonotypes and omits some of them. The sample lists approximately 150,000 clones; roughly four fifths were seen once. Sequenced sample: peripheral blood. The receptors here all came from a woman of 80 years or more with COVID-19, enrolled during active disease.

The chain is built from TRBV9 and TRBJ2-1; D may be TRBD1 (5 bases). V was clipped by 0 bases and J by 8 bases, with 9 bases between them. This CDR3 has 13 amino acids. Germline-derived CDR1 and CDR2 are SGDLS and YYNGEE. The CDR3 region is CASSVVQGHEQFF. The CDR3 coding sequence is TGTGCCAGCAGCGTAGTTCAGGGCCATGAGCAGTTCTTC.

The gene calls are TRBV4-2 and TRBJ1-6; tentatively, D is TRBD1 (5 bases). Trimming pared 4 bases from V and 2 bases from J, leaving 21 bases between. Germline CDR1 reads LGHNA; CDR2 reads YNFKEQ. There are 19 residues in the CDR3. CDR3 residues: CASSLFSGTGGAYNSPLHF. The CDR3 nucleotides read TGTGCCAGCAGCCTGTTTTCCGGGACTGGAGGAGCCTATAATTCACCCCTCCACTTT.

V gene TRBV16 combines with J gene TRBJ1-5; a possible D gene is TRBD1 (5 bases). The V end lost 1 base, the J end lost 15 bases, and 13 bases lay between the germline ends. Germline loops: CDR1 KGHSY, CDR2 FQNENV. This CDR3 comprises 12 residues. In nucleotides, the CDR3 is TGTGCCAGCAGCCAATTTGGGGCGGGGAGGCATTTT. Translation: CASSQFGAGRHF.

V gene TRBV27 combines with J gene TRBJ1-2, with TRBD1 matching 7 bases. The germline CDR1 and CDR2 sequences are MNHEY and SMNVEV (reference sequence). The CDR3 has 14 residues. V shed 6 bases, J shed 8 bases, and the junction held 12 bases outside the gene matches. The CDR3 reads CASRRTGTAFGYTF. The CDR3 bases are TGTGCCAGCAGAAGAACCGGGACAGCCTTCGGCTACACCTTC.

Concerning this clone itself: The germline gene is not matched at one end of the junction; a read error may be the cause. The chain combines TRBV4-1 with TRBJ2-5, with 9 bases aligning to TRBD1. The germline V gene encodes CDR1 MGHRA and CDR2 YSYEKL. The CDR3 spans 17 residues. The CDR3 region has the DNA TGCGCCAGCAGCAAAGACCCCGGACAGGGGTTGTGGGAGACCCAGTACTTC. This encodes CASSKDPGQGLWETQYF.

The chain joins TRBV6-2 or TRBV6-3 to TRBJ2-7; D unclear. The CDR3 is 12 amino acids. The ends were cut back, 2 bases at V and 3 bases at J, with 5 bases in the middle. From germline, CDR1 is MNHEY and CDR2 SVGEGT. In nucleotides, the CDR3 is TGTGCCAGCAGTTACCACATCTACGAGCAGTACTTC. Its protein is CASSYHIYEQYF.

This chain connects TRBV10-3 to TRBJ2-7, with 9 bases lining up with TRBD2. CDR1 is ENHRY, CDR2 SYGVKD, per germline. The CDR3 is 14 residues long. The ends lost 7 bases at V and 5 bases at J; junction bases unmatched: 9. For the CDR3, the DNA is TGTGCCATCACGCGGGTAGCGGGAGTCCACGAGCAGTACTTC. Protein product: CAITRVAGVHEQYF.

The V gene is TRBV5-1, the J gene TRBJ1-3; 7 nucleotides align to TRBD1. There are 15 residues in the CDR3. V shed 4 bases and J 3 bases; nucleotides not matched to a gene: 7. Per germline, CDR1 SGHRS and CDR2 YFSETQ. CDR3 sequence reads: CASSLDRRGGNTIYF. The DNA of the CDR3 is TGCGCCAGCAGCCTGGACAGGAGAGGTGGAAACACCATATATTTT.

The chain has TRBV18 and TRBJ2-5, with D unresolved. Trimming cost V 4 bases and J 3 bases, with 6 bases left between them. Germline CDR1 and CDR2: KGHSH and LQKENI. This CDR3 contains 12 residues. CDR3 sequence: CASSRREETQYF. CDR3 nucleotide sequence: TGTGCCAGCTCACGAAGAGAAGAGACCCAGTACTTC.

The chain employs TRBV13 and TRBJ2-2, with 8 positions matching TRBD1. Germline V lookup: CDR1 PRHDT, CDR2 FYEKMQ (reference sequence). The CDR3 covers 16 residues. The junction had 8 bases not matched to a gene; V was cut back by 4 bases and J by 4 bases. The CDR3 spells CASSWGDRLSTGELFF. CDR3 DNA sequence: TGTGCCAGCAGCTGGGGGGACAGGCTCAGCACCGGGGAGCTGTTTTTT.